This TCR beta chain comes out of a study of cytomegalovirus exposure and HLA in healthy donors. Germline V gene lookup returns CDR1 KGHSH and CDR2 LQKENI. With 4 bases removed from V and 3 bases from J, the gap between germline ends came to 15 bases. The CDR3 is 15 amino acids. The PCR employed 60 Vbeta primers together with 13 Jbeta primers. The method was immunoSEQ multiplex PCR; TCRdb's version includes in-frame clones alone and lacks a portion of them. The table includes 95,000 to 150,000 clones, over 60% detected once. The chain carries TRBV18 and TRBJ1-2, with D possibly TRBD1 on 5 matching bases. The clonotype originates from a woman aged 40 to 50 in good health and CMV-seropositive. Material: PBMCs. CDR3 sequence: CASSLDTKAYYGYTF. As DNA, the CDR3 is TGTGCCAGCTCACTGGACACCAAAGCATACTATGGCTACACCTTC. The entire variable domain, with the rest obtained from reference TRBV18 and TRBJ1-2, is as follows: NAGVMQNPRHLVRRRGQEARLRCSPMKGHSHVYWYRQLPEEGLKFMVYLQKENIIDESGMPKERFSAEFPKEGPSILRIQQVVRGDSAAYFCASSLDTKAYYGYTFGSGTRLTVV.